The 18 T cell receptor beta chains below come from one sample, sequenced in a study of cytomegalovirus exposure and HLA in healthy donors. 60 Vbeta and 13 Jbeta primers were used in PCR. Libraries were prepared by immunoSEQ multiplex PCR; TCRdb keeps only in-frame clonotypes and omits some of them. The sample has some 140,000 clones, approximately 61% seen once. Sequencing used PBMCs. These receptors all stem from a human donor in good health.

The chain is built from TRBV2 and TRBJ2-5, with 8 bases that match TRBD1. The V segment lost 6 bases and the J segment 0 bases; nucleotides outside the gene matches: 9. CDR3 length: 16 amino acids. The V gene's germline CDR1 is SNHLY and CDR2 FYNNEI. CDR3 bases: TGTGCCAGCAGCGCCGTGCCGGGACAGGACCAAGAGACCCAGTACTTC. The encoded protein is CASSAVPGQDQETQYF.

This chain links TRBV5-1 with TRBJ2-3, with 14 bases aligning to TRBD2. V lost 3 bases and J lost 3; bases outside the gene matches: 0. Germline V gene sequence: CDR1 SGHRS, CDR2 YFSETQ. The CDR3 consists of 15 residues. This CDR3 reads CASSWTSGRTDTQYF. The CDR3 bases are TGCGCCAGCAGCTGGACTAGCGGGAGGACAGATACGCAGTATTTT.

This clone turned up a few times. The chain joins TRBV28 to TRBJ2-7; 7 bases match TRBD2. The CDR3 has 16 amino acids. Germline values: CDR1 MDHEN, CDR2 SYDVKM. J was trimmed by 0 bases and V by 3 bases; bases with no gene match: 8. The CDR3 loop is CASSFLLGRSSYEQYF. The CDR3 DNA is TGTGCCAGCAGTTTTTTGCTCGGGAGGAGCTCCTACGAGCAGTACTTC.

V and J are TRBV29-1 and TRBJ1-1; D perhaps matches TRBD1 (6 bases). V shed 7 bases and J shed 1 base, with 10 bases lying between them. There are 12 residues in the CDR3. The germline V gene encodes CDR1 SQVTM and CDR2 ANQGSEA. CDR3 loop: CSGGGQNTEAFF. The CDR3 DNA sequence: TGCAGCGGGGGGGGACAGAACACTGAAGCTTTCTTT.

V is TRBV5-6 and J is TRBJ2-3, with D possibly matching TRBD2 (6 bases). The CDR3 spans 13 residues. Germline V CDR1 and CDR2: SGHDT, YYEEEE. Trimming pared 4 bases from V and 6 bases from J, leaving 12 bases between. The CDR3 here is CASSRVAGDTQYF. In DNA, the CDR3 is TGTGCCAGCAGCAGGGTCGCGGGGGATACGCAGTATTTT.

The gene calls are TRBV4-1 and TRBJ1-6; D is uncertain. The CDR3 length is 13 residues. Between the trimmed V and J ends, which lost 7 bases and 8 bases, there was a span of 12 bases. Germline lookup yields CDR1 MGHRA and CDR2 YSYEKL. The CDR3 sequence is CASTPERDSPLHF. DNA for the CDR3: TGCGCCAGCACCCCGGAGAGGGATTCACCCCTCCACTTT.

In its sample, this clone was seen a few times. The J gene is TRBJ2-7, the V gene TRBV6-5; 8 nucleotides match TRBD1. This CDR3 comprises 15 residues. Germline assignment: CDR1 MNHEY and CDR2 SVGAGI. V was clipped by 2 bases and J by 2 bases; unmatched bases: 5. CDR3: CASSYVQGGTYEQYF. The CDR3 coding sequence is TGTGCCAGCAGTTACGTACAGGGGGGCACCTACGAGCAGTACTTC.

This clone was seen just once. This chain links TRBV6-6 with TRBJ2-7, with 8 bases lining up with TRBD2. The CDR3 length is 16 residues. Germline loops: CDR1 MNHNY, CDR2 SVGAGI (reference sequence). Trimming took 6 bases from V and 2 from J; bases not matched to a gene: 12. CDR3 region: CASRGIGAGGPYEQYF. CDR3 DNA sequence: TGTGCCAGCAGGGGGATAGGTGCGGGGGGTCCCTACGAGCAGTACTTC.

The count of this clone is one. The chain carries TRBV11-2 and TRBJ2-3, with unresolved D. The CDR3 length is 13 residues. The V end lost 5 bases, the J end lost 1 base, and 7 bases lay between the germline ends. Germline-derived CDR1 and CDR2 are SGHAT and FQNNGV. The CDR3 DNA sequence: TGTGCCAGCAGCCCCCCGGGCACAGATACGCAGTATTTT. Translated: CASSPPGTDTQYF.

V gene TRBV27 combines with J gene TRBJ2-7; 8 bases align to TRBD1. Germline CDR1 is MNHEY and CDR2 is SMNVEV (reference sequence). V gave up 5 bases and J gave up 5 bases; unmatched junction bases: 11. This CDR3 is built from 15 residues. The chain's CDR3 is CASSTIQGAGNEQYF. CDR3 coding DNA: TGTGCCAGCAGTACAATTCAGGGGGCAGGGAACGAGCAGTACTTC.

This sequence joins TRBV6-6 and TRBJ1-2; D is possibly TRBD1 (6 bases). The V end was cut by 0 bases, the J end by 4 bases, with 9 bases between. Germline V gene data show CDR1 as MNHNY and CDR2 as SVGAGI (reference sequence). This CDR3 has 14 amino acids. The CDR3 DNA reads TGTGCCAGCAGTTACTCTCGGACAGCCTATGGCTACACCTTC. It is translated as CASSYSRTAYGYTF.

Concerning this clone: As the CDR3 is not closed by the conserved phenylalanine or tryptophan, this likely results from a read error. The V and J genes are TRBV4-3 and TRBJ2-7; maybe TRBD2 (6 bases). The CDR3 spans 13 residues. With 1 base removed from V and 6 bases from J, the gap between germline ends came to 10 bases. Germline CDR1 LGHNA, CDR2 YSLEER. The DNA for the CDR3 is TGCGCCAGCAGCCAAGTTCGCGGGGCCGAGCAGTACCTC. This codes for CASSQVRGAEQYL.

J is TRBJ2-7 and V is TRBV5-8; TRBD2 might be the D (6 bases). CDR3 length equals 16 residues. CDR1 is SGHTS and CDR2 is YDEGEE in the germline V gene. V shed 3 bases and J shed 2 bases, with 18 bases lying between them. The CDR3 bases are TGTGCCAGCAGCTACCCCGGACTAAGCGGGCCCTACGAGCAGTACTTC. Amino acids: CASSYPGLSGPYEQYF.

The chain joins TRBV6-5 to TRBJ1-5, with D maybe TRBD1 (6 bases). Trimming cost V 6 bases and J 6 bases, with 18 bases left between them. The CDR3 extends over 15 amino acids. CDR1 is MNHEY and CDR2 is SVGAGI in the germline V gene. The CDR3, as DNA: TGTGCCAGCAGCCTCGGGGGGCGCCGAGGTCAGCCCCAGCATTTT. Protein: CASSLGGRRGQPQHF.

The chain couples TRBV5-6 to TRBJ2-3, with a weak D call TRBD1 (6 bases). Germline loops: CDR1 SGHDT, CDR2 YYEEEE. There are 15 residues in the CDR3. Between the trimmed V and J ends, which lost 3 bases and 0 bases, there was a span of 11 bases. As DNA, the CDR3 is TGTGCCAGCAGCTGGGGGCCCCCTAGCACAGATACGCAGTATTTT. Translating it yields CASSWGPPSTDTQYF.

The V gene is TRBV7-2, the J gene TRBJ1-4; 7 bases align to TRBD1. This CDR3 is 16 amino acids long. V lost 2 bases to trimming and J lost 0 bases; unmatched junction nucleotides: 3. Germline-derived CDR1 and CDR2 are SGHTA and FQGNSA. CDR3 protein: CASSLFGTATNEKLFF. The CDR3 coding sequence is TGTGCCAGCAGCTTATTCGGGACAGCAACTAATGAAAAACTGTTTTTT.

The chain combines TRBV7-8 with TRBJ2-1; D is uncertain. Trimming removed 5 bases at V and 3 bases at J, with 11 bases between. The CDR3 is 14 residues long. The germline V gene encodes CDR1 SGHVS and CDR2 FQNEAQ. The CDR3: CASSLNAIYNEQFF. CDR3 coding DNA: TGTGCCAGCAGCCTCAACGCTATCTACAATGAGCAGTTCTTC.

The chain joins TRBV2 to TRBJ2-3, with 7 bases matching TRBD2. The germline gives CDR1 SNHLY, CDR2 FYNNEI. The CDR3 has 16 amino acids. V gave up 3 bases and J gave up 0 bases; unmatched junction bases: 6. DNA for the CDR3: TGTGCCAGCAGTGATCTGGGGAGGGGAAGCACAGATACGCAGTATTTT. Protein: CASSDLGRGSTDTQYF.